This TCR beta chain was documented in a study of T cell responses to AZD1222 COVID-19 vaccine. Overall study findings and caveats: No day 14 peak samples; only post-peak repertoires were characterized. When two AZD1222 doses had been given, Spike-specific TCR breadth and depth rose. Females outnumbered males among donors, who were mostly white British; clonal diversity was possibly underestimated.

The method was immunoSEQ multiplex PCR; TCRdb's version includes in-frame clones alone and lacks a portion of them. The sample has some 120,000 clones; 93% are singletons. Concerning this clone itself: No antigen is known for it.

The CDR3 has 14 residues. Trimming removed 6 bases at V and 0 bases at J, with 11 bases between. The germline CDR1 and CDR2 sequences are MNHEY and SVGAGI. Sequenced here: peripheral blood, sampled on day 0 of AZD1222 vaccination. This clonotype was sampled from an adult in good health. The J gene is TRBJ1-1, the V gene TRBV6-5; D gene ambiguous. CDR3 residues: CASRSNFMNTEAFF. In nucleotides, the CDR3 is TGTGCCAGCAGATCAAATTTCATGAACACTGAAGCTTTCTTT.